Sequencing of this T cell receptor beta chain was carried out in a study of T-cell memory formation after mild COVID-19. Study details: The TCR clusters were mostly specific to one donor. Whole-study findings and limits: Day 15 to 85 contractors were CD4/CD8 balanced; later expanders leaned CD4+. SARS-CoV-2 specificity of second-wave clones peaking day 37 was unconfirmed.

The table lists this clonotype with a few counts. Antigen unknown. Germline V gene data show CDR1 as SGHKS and CDR2 as YYEKEE (reference sequence). This CDR3 has 18 residues. The junction had 10 bases not matched to a gene; V was cut back by 2 bases and J by 1 base. The authors produced TCR alpha and TCR beta cDNA libraries with sample barcodes and UMIs by 5'RACE using constant-segment primers. TCRdb redid the calling of the 5' RACE reads with MiXCR, one entry per CDR3 protein. The sample yields more than 70,000 distinct CDR3 sequences, approximately 15% seen once. The rearrangement joins TRBV5-5 to TRBJ2-3; 10 bases fit TRBD2. This receptor was obtained from an adult woman who had mild COVID-19 (a few samples of this study predate the infection). Cell type and time point are not known. Sequenced input: PBMCs or a T cell subset sorted from them (not recorded which). The CDR3, as DNA: TGTGCCAGCAGCTTCCTAGCGGGGGAGTGGGGTGGCACAGATACGCAGTATTTT. Its translation: CASSFLAGEWGGTDTQYF.